This TCR beta chain was observed in a study of regulatory T cells in long-lasting Graves disease. Overall study context: Those with persistent Graves' disease had received antithyroid drugs for over 5 years with positive TSH receptor antibodies.

Broader study findings: Among persistent patients, a larger number of public clonotypes were shared (approximately 3,000) than among newly diagnosed patients (just over 950). Thyroid tissue was not sampled; only peripheral blood was.

Sequencing libraries for TCR beta were prepared with iRepertoire HTBI primers and Arm-PCR of CDR3 regions. Source study methods: Some 57 TRBV and 11 to 15 TRBJ segments were identified across samples. A single record per CDR3 protein comes from TCRdb applying MiXCR to the multiplex PCR reads. These V and J calls are TCRdb output, not the study's own analysis. Here the sample spans over 300,000 distinct CDR3 sequences, around a fifth being singletons. Germline V gene sequence: CDR1 DFQATT, CDR2 SNEGSKA (reference sequence). The CDR3 sequence is 12 residues long. The V end lost 2 bases, the J end lost 7 bases, and 9 bases lay between the germline ends. As to this clonotype: Its antigen is currently unknown.

Time point given: persistent/refractory GD, antithyroid drugs over 5 years with positive TRAb. With RNA extracted from PBMCs as input, the TCR library was made. Sample: peripheral blood mononuclear cells (PBMCs), taken when the disease was refractory, from a patient treated with antithyroid drugs. The sequence was obtained from a female donor with Graves disease. This chain joins TRBV20-1 and TRBJ2-1; the D is unclear. CDR3: CSARRLQNEQFF. The CDR3 coding sequence is TGCAGTGCTAGAAGGCTTCAAAATGAGCAGTTCTTC.